One sample yielded the 28 T cell receptor beta chains listed below, sequenced in a study of blood T cell repertoires in COVID-19. Clones were sequenced by immunoSEQ multiplex PCR, and TCRdb holds only the in-frame ones, with some missing. The sample holds over 130,000 clones, 60% to 80% seen once. Sequencing was done on a sample of peripheral blood. These receptors were taken from a woman aged 50 to 60 with active or convalescent COVID-19.

The chain links TRBV14 to TRBJ2-7; D is unclear. CDR3 length equals 15 residues. CDR1 SGHDN and CDR2 FVKESK come from the germline V gene. Trimming removed 4 bases from V and 0 bases from J, with 13 bases in between. The DNA of the CDR3 is TGTGCCAGCAGCCCTGATAGAATCGGCTCCTACGAGCAGTACTTC. This gives the protein CASSPDRIGSYEQYF.

The genes are TRBV11-3 and TRBJ1-1, with a weak D call TRBD1 (6 bases). There are 13 residues in the CDR3. CDR1 and CDR2 from the germline V gene are SGHNT and YENEEA. V dropped 4 bases and J dropped 5 bases, with 11 bases sitting between them. The CDR3 here is CASSSTGWTEAFF. CDR3 sequence (DNA): TGTGCCAGCAGCTCGACAGGATGGACTGAAGCTTTCTTT.

The CDR3 sequence: CASSSPPTANTEAFF. In DNA form, the CDR3 reads TGTGCCAGCAGCTCCCCCCCGACAGCGAACACTGAAGCTTTCTTT. The chain recombines TRBV7-2 with TRBJ1-1, with TRBD1 as a possible D gene (5 bases). Germline assignment: CDR1 SGHTA and CDR2 FQGNSA. The CDR3 is 15 amino acids. Between the trimmed V and J ends, which lost 4 bases and 1 base, there was a span of 13 bases.

A word on this clone: Other nucleotide sequences from this sample produce the same CDR3. This chain uses TRBV5-1 with TRBJ1-4; TRBD1 matches at 8 bases. This CDR3 has 14 residues. Germline CDR1 reads SGHRS; CDR2 reads YFSETQ. The J segment lost 5 bases and the V segment lost 2 bases, leaving 2 bases of the junction unmatched. CDR3 DNA: TGCGCCAGCAGCTTCGACAGGGGAAATGAAAAACTGTTTTTT. Its translation: CASSFDRGNEKLFF.

The chain combines TRBV28 with TRBJ2-6; D is possibly TRBD2 (7 bases). V was pared by 6 bases and J by 0 bases, with 21 bases between. The germline CDR1 and CDR2 sequences are MDHEN and SYDVKM. The CDR3 spans 19 residues. CDR3 in DNA: TGTGCCAGCAGCTTGGAGCCGGGGAGGGGGATCTCTGGGGCCAACGTCCTGACTTTC. It is translated as CASSLEPGRGISGANVLTF.

V usage is TRBV2 and J usage is TRBJ1-3, with 10 positions matching TRBD1. Per the germline V gene, CDR1 is SNHLY and CDR2 is FYNNEI. CDR3 size: 14 residues. The V segment lost 4 bases and the J segment 4 bases; nucleotides outside the gene matches: 1. The CDR3: CASSGTGGGNTIYF. CDR3 sequence (DNA): TGTGCCAGCAGTGGGACAGGGGGAGGAAACACCATATATTTT.

The chain has TRBV20-1 and TRBJ1-4; 8 bases fit TRBD1. Germline CDR1 and CDR2: DFQATT and SNEGSKA (reference sequence). J lost 8 bases, V lost 3 bases, and 11 bases had no gene match. This CDR3 has 15 residues. Here the CDR3 reads CSASLQGGPNEKLFF. CDR3 DNA: TGCAGTGCTAGTTTACAGGGGGGGCCAAACGAAAAACTGTTTTTT.

The rearrangement joins TRBV28 to TRBJ2-3; D might be TRBD2 (5 bases). The germline V gene has CDR1 MDHEN and CDR2 SYDVKM. The V end lost 6 bases, the J end lost 4 bases, and 14 bases lay between the germline ends. The length of the CDR3 is 14 residues. CDR3 DNA sequence: TGTGCCAGCAGATCGCGTCGGAGGCCAGATACGCAGTATTTT. Translating it yields CASRSRRRPDTQYF.

This chain uses TRBV5-6 with TRBJ2-4; 10 bases align to TRBD1. CDR1 and CDR2 from the germline V gene are SGHDT and YYEEEE. The CDR3 spans 15 residues. Losses at the gene ends were 6 bases for V and 6 bases for J; bases not matched to a gene: 9. The CDR3 loop reads CASNLGQGEGNIQYF. The DNA for the CDR3 is TGTGCCAGCAACCTTGGACAGGGGGAGGGAAACATTCAGTACTTC. The whole variable domain, filled in from reference TRBV5-6 and TRBJ2-4, reads DAGVTQSPTHLIKTRGQQVTLRCSPKSGHDTVSWYQQALGQGPQFIFQYYEEEERQRGNFPDRFSGHQFPNYSSELNVNALLLGDSALYLCASNLGQGEGNIQYFGAGTRLSVL.

The V call is TRBV5-4, the J call TRBJ1-3; 12 bases fit TRBD1. The trim removed 4 bases at V and 2 bases at J, leaving 7 bases unmatched. This CDR3 comprises 17 residues. Germline CDR1 and CDR2: SGHNT and YYREEE (reference sequence). DNA for the CDR3: TGTGCCAGCAGCCAAGGGACAGGGGGCGCCCCTGGAAACACCATATATTTT. Translated, it gives CASSQGTGGAPGNTIYF.

Notes on this clone: The same CDR3 is also encoded by other DNA sequences in this sample. The V gene is TRBV4-2, the J gene TRBJ1-5; D gene ambiguous. This CDR3 is built from 14 residues. Germline loops: CDR1 LGHNA, CDR2 YNFKEQ. Trimming left V 0 bases short and J 0 bases short, with 3 bases between. The DNA for the CDR3 is TGTGCCAGCAGCCAAGATCGTAGCAATCAGCCCCAGCATTTT. Translated: CASSQDRSNQPQHF.

In this sample, this clone turned up once. The rearrangement links TRBV7-2 to TRBJ1-1; D may be TRBD1 (5 bases). The V end lost 4 bases, the J end lost 3 bases, and 9 bases lay between the germline ends. Germline V gene lookup returns CDR1 SGHTA and CDR2 FQGNSA. This CDR3 is 13 amino acids long. CDR3 loop: CASSSTVHTEAFF. The CDR3 nucleotides read TGTGCCAGCAGCTCGACAGTCCACACTGAAGCTTTCTTT.

V is TRBV6-4 and J is TRBJ1-6; D is ambiguous. There are 12 residues in the CDR3. Germline CDR1 is MRHNA and CDR2 is SNTAGT. With 2 bases removed from V and 9 bases from J, the gap between germline ends came to 5 bases. The CDR3 loop reads CASSDGRSPLHF. The CDR3 DNA is TGTGCCAGCAGTGACGGGCGTTCACCCCTCCACTTT.

This clone occurred once. The V and J genes are TRBV5-6 and TRBJ2-3; weak D call: TRBD2 (6 bases). Germline-derived CDR1 and CDR2 are SGHDT and YYEEEE. Trimming took off 7 bases at V and 5 bases at J, with 14 bases between the two ends. The CDR3 sequence is 13 residues long. CDR3: CASHWGEGDTQYF. The CDR3 DNA sequence: TGTGCCAGCCACTGGGGGGAAGGAGATACGCAGTATTTT.

The rearrangement joins TRBV27 to TRBJ1-5; TRBD1 agrees at 7 bases. The CDR3 has 17 residues. The V segment lost 5 bases and the J segment 2 bases; nucleotides outside the gene matches: 12. Germline V CDR1 and CDR2: MNHEY, SMNVEV (reference sequence). The CDR3 loop is CASSDRDSQGGNQPQHF. The DNA for the CDR3 is TGTGCCAGCAGTGACCGGGACAGTCAAGGTGGCAATCAGCCCCAGCATTTT.

This chain links TRBV10-3 with TRBJ1-1; D unresolved. The CDR3 consists of 13 residues. The germline V gene has CDR1 ENHRY and CDR2 SYGVKD. The V and J ends lost 7 bases and 8 bases respectively, with 17 bases between them. CDR3 amino acids: CAITPEPRTEAFF. For the CDR3, the DNA is TGTGCCATCACCCCCGAGCCTCGCACGGAAGCTTTCTTT.

This chain connects TRBV9 to TRBJ1-6, with a weak D call TRBD1 (6 bases). The CDR3 sequence is 14 residues long. Germline V gives CDR1 SGDLS, CDR2 YYNGEE. The V gene lost 4 bases and the J gene lost 5 bases, with 10 bases spanning the gap. The CDR3 nucleotides are TGTGCCAGCAGCCTACAGGGCAATAATTCACCCCTCCACTTT. Its translation is CASSLQGNNSPLHF.

This sequence joins TRBV2 and TRBJ1-4; 9 nucleotides line up with TRBD1. CDR1 is SNHLY, CDR2 FYNNEI, per germline. V trimming: 5 bases; J trimming: 7 bases; junction bases outside the gene matches: 8. There are 15 residues in the CDR3. The CDR3 DNA sequence: TGTGCCAGCAGTACGCACAGGGGGCAGGGTGAAAAACTGTTTTTT. Residues: CASSTHRGQGEKLFF.

The chain couples TRBV4-3 to TRBJ2-2, with 7 positions matching TRBD1. CDR3 length: 15 amino acids. The V and J ends lost 5 bases and 0 bases, in that order; junction bases with no gene match: 3. Per germline, CDR1 LGHNA and CDR2 YSLEER. The CDR3 nucleotides read TGCGCCAGCAGCGACAGGGCGGCGAACACCGGGGAGCTGTTTTTT. Amino acid sequence: CASSDRAANTGELFF.

V usage is TRBV16 and J usage is TRBJ1-2; no definite D call. CDR1 is KGHSY, CDR2 FQNENV, per germline. This CDR3 spans 14 amino acids. Trimming cost V 0 bases and J 0 bases, with 5 bases left between them. The CDR3 protein is CASSQSSANYGYTF. CDR3 in DNA: TGTGCCAGCAGCCAATCGTCAGCTAACTATGGCTACACCTTC.

The chain recombines TRBV7-2 with TRBJ2-1; TRBD2 might be the D (6 bases). CDR3 length equals 15 residues. Germline-derived CDR1 and CDR2 are SGHTA and FQGNSA. V was pared by 1 base and J by 3 bases, with 10 bases between. As DNA, the CDR3 is TGTGCCAGCAGCTTAGTAGCGGCACACTACAATGAGCAGTTCTTC. As protein: CASSLVAAHYNEQFF.

CDR3 in amino acids: CASSLRGTGGSYNEQFF. Here the CDR3 DNA reads TGTGCCAGCAGTTTAAGGGGGACAGGGGGCTCCTACAATGAGCAGTTCTTC. This rearrangement joins TRBV27 to TRBJ2-1; 11 nucleotides line up with TRBD1. Per germline, CDR1 MNHEY and CDR2 SMNVEV (reference sequence). The CDR3 loop spans 17 amino acids. With 2 bases clipped from V and 0 bases from J, the junction kept 3 bases outside the gene matches.

This clone occurred a few times. The CDR3 spells CASRVLPGNTIYF. DNA for the CDR3: TGTGCCAGCCGGGTTTTGCCTGGAAACACCATATATTTT. This rearrangement joins TRBV12-3 or TRBV12-4 to TRBJ1-3, with D hard to call. There are 13 residues in the CDR3. V was trimmed by 8 bases and J by 2 bases, leaving 10 bases between them.

The rearrangement joins TRBV4-2 to TRBJ2-3; 14 nucleotides align to TRBD2. The V gene end was trimmed by 4 bases and the J gene end by 4 bases; junction bases not matched to a gene: 7. CDR3 length: 17 residues. Germline lookup yields CDR1 LGHNA and CDR2 YNFKEQ. CDR3 sequence reads: CASSPRTSGGSADTQYF. CDR3 sequence (DNA): TGTGCCAGCAGCCCCCGGACTAGCGGGGGGTCGGCAGATACGCAGTATTTT.

This clone was seen only a few times. The chain employs TRBV4-3 and TRBJ1-5; no clear D gene. Trimming removed 0 bases at V and 6 bases at J, with 6 bases between. Looked up from germline, CDR1 is LGHNA and CDR2 is YSLEER. The length of the CDR3 is 13 residues. CDR3: CASSQDVSQPQHF. For the CDR3, the DNA is TGCGCCAGCAGCCAAGATGTTAGTCAGCCCCAGCATTTT.

The chain links TRBV9 to TRBJ2-3; D is perhaps TRBD2 (6 bases). CDR3 length: 13 amino acids. Germline loops: CDR1 SGDLS, CDR2 YYNGEE. Deletions cut 7 bases from V and 3 bases from J, with 12 bases between. The CDR3 protein is CASSRESTDTQYF. The CDR3 region has the DNA TGTGCCAGCTCACGGGAGAGTACAGATACGCAGTATTTT.

The rearrangement uses TRBV12-5 and TRBJ2-1, with a weak D call TRBD1 (6 bases). Germline CDR1 reads LGHNT; CDR2 reads FRNRAP. Trimming removed 0 bases from V and 3 bases from J, with 18 bases in between. There are 18 residues in the CDR3. CDR3 sequence reads: CASGLVRGRGKNYNEQFF. The CDR3 DNA reads TGTGCTAGTGGTTTGGTACGGGGCAGGGGAAAGAACTACAATGAGCAGTTCTTC.

This chain connects TRBV7-3 to TRBJ2-1, with 8 positions matching TRBD2. J was trimmed by 8 bases and V by 4 bases; bases with no gene match: 7. CDR1 and CDR2 (germline): SGHTA, FQGTGA. The CDR3 totals 14 residues. CDR3 nucleotides: TGTGCCAGCAGCTCTAGCGGGTCTGGGGATGAGCAGTTCTTC. It specifies CASSSSGSGDEQFF.